What follows describes a single TCR beta chain. Trimming left V 1 base short and J 7 bases short, with 8 bases between. The CDR3 contains 12 residues. Germline-derived CDR1 and CDR2 are SGHAT and FQNNGV. Clones were read by immunoSEQ multiplex PCR, and TCRdb kept only the in-frame ones, dropping some. The repertoire holds 250,000 to 300,000 clones, with roughly 90% as singletons. The data belong to a study of blood T cell repertoires in COVID-19. The clonotype comes from a woman aged 30 to 39 who had recovered from COVID-19. The sample taken for sequencing was PBMCs or T cells enriched from blood (not recorded which). This rearrangement joins TRBV11-2 to TRBJ2-7; weak D call: TRBD1 (5 bases). Written as DNA, the CDR3 is TGTGCCAGCAGCTTAGCAGGGTGGGAGCAGTACTTC. The encoded protein is CASSLAGWEQYF.